The 31 T cell receptor beta chains given below trace back to one sample, sequenced in a study of metastatic and nonmetastatic thyroid tumors. Through MiXCR, TCRdb re-clonotyped the PCR reads. The sample yields 20,000 to 25,000 clones, roughly a sixth seen once. Thyroid surgery was performed in patients who had received no treatment beforehand. Sequencing was performed on blood. Receptor source: a female donor with papillary thyroid cancer or a benign thyroid nodule (not recorded which). Some clones in this sample may be carry-over from other donors' samples.

The chain couples TRBV27 to TRBJ1-1; perhaps TRBD1 as D (5 bases). CDR1 and CDR2 (germline): MNHEY, SMNVEV (reference sequence). The CDR3 extends over 13 amino acids. CDR3 loop: CAGSLGAYTEAFF. CDR3 DNA sequence: TGTGCAGGCAGTTTAGGGGCGTACACTGAAGCTTTCTTT.

This clone was counted at least ten times. The CDR3 sequence is CSAREPEMNTEAFF. CDR3 nucleotides: TGCAGTGCTAGAGAACCAGAGATGAACACTGAAGCTTTCTTT. The chain joins TRBV20-1 to TRBJ1-1; D is uncertain. CDR3 size: 14 residues. Germline values: CDR1 DFQATT, CDR2 SNEGSKA (reference sequence). The V gene lost 0 bases and the J gene lost 0 bases, with 8 bases spanning the gap.

In its sample, this clone was seen many times. The V and J genes are TRBV4-1 and TRBJ2-1; the D is unclear. The V and J ends lost 0 bases and 15 bases respectively, with 21 bases between them. Germline V gene sequence: CDR1 MGHRA, CDR2 YSYEKL. The CDR3 loop spans 15 amino acids. CDR3 protein: CASSQDPLSTRRLFF. CDR3 coding DNA: TGCGCCAGCAGCCAAGATCCTCTGTCGACCCGCCGTTTGTTCTTC.

This clone was counted at least ten times. This chain connects TRBV14 to TRBJ2-7; D is unclear. Trimming removed 2 bases at V and 2 bases at J, with 13 bases between. Per germline, CDR1 SGHDN and CDR2 FVKESK. This CDR3 comprises 15 residues. In nucleotides, the CDR3 is TGTGCCAGCAGCCAATTTTTTGGCGCTACCTACGAGCAGTACTTC. This sequence encodes CASSQFFGATYEQYF.

This clone was observed many times. This sequence joins TRBV28 and TRBJ2-6; D unresolved. CDR1 MDHEN and CDR2 SYDVKM come from the germline V gene. With 6 bases removed from V and 0 bases from J, the gap between germline ends came to 6 bases. The CDR3 extends over 14 amino acids. CDR3 amino acids: CASRQDSGANVLTF. DNA for the CDR3: TGTGCCAGCAGACAAGACTCTGGGGCCAACGTCCTGACTTTC. The whole variable domain, remainder taken from reference TRBV28 and TRBJ2-6, is DVKVTQSSRYLVKRTGEKVFLECVQDMDHENMFWYRQDPGLGLRLIYFSYDVKMKEKGDIPEGYSVSREKKERFSLILESASTNQTSMYLCASRQDSGANVLTFGAGSRLTVL.

This clone has a count of ten or more. The chain joins TRBV5-1 to TRBJ2-7; D might be TRBD2 (6 bases). Germline CDR1 and CDR2: SGHRS and YFSETQ. CDR3 length: 14 residues. Deletions cut 4 bases from V and 4 bases from J, with 15 bases between. CDR3 in amino acids: CASSAGLEGYEQYF. The CDR3 DNA is TGCGCCAGCAGCGCGGGGCTGGAGGGATACGAGCAGTACTTC.

Ten or more counts support this clone. The V call is TRBV4-1, the J call TRBJ1-5; 9 bases are shared with TRBD1. The junction had 10 bases not matched to a gene; V was cut back by 1 base and J by 0 bases. CDR1 and CDR2 (germline): MGHRA, YSYEKL. CDR3 length: 19 residues. CDR3 loop: CASSQGWGDRVYSNQPQHF. The CDR3 coding sequence is TGCGCCAGCAGCCAAGGCTGGGGGGACAGGGTTTATAGCAATCAGCCCCAGCATTTT.

This clone was recorded many times. J is TRBJ2-7 and V is TRBV4-2; D may be TRBD1 or TRBD2 (7 bases each). Per germline, CDR1 LGHNA and CDR2 YNFKEQ. V was cut by 4 bases and J by 1 base, with 14 bases left in between. The CDR3 covers 15 residues. This CDR3 reads CASSPGRGQSYEQYF. The CDR3 DNA reads as TGTGCCAGCAGCCCAGGGAGGGGACAGTCCTACGAGCAGTACTTC.

CDR3 bases: TGCGCCAGCCGATTGGGGTCGTCCTACAATGAGCAGTTCTTC. This sequence encodes CASRLGSSYNEQFF. V gene TRBV5-1 combines with J gene TRBJ2-1; D remains unclear. V was clipped by 7 bases and J by 1 base, with 12 bases between them. Germline CDR1 reads SGHRS; CDR2 reads YFSETQ. This CDR3 comprises 14 residues.

There are many counts of this clone. The chain has TRBV20-1 and TRBJ2-3, with a possible D match to TRBD2 (5 bases). The germline CDR1 and CDR2 sequences are DFQATT and SNEGSKA (reference sequence). V was clipped by 5 bases and J by 4 bases, with 10 bases between them. CDR3 size: 12 residues. DNA of the CDR3: TGCAGTGCTGCAGGACTGCCAGATACGCAGTATTTT. Amino acids: CSAAGLPDTQYF.

This clone has at least ten counts. The CDR3 nucleotides read TGCAGTGCTAGTCTCCGGGACAGAGGGAAGTACCAAGAGACCCAGTACTTC. Translation: CSASLRDRGKYQETQYF. The chain carries TRBV20-1 and TRBJ2-5; 7 bases match TRBD1. V lost 3 bases to trimming and J lost 0 bases; unmatched junction nucleotides: 13. There are 17 residues in the CDR3. From germline, CDR1 is DFQATT and CDR2 SNEGSKA (reference sequence).

This clone was detected a few times. The chain is built from TRBV11-2 and TRBJ2-7; D is uncertain. The V and J ends lost 0 bases and 7 bases respectively, with 19 bases between them. The CDR3 spans 16 residues. CDR1 SGHAT and CDR2 FQNNGV come from the germline V gene. The CDR3 region is CASSLENGPLSWEQYF. CDR3 DNA: TGTGCCAGCAGCTTAGAAAACGGGCCACTGTCTTGGGAGCAGTACTTC.

This clone has at least ten counts. The chain links TRBV5-1 to TRBJ2-7; 8 bases agree with TRBD2. From germline, CDR1 is SGHRS and CDR2 YFSETQ. V trimming: 4 bases; J trimming: 2 bases; junction bases outside the gene matches: 11. CDR3 length: 16 amino acids. The CDR3: CASSPGRAGATYEQYF. CDR3 coding DNA: TGCGCCAGCAGCCCGGGACGAGCGGGAGCCACCTACGAGCAGTACTTC. The full variable domain, with the rest looked up from reference TRBV5-1 and TRBJ2-7, is KAGVTQTPRYLIKTRGQQVTLSCSPISGHRSVSWYQQTPGQGLQFLFEYFSETQRNKGNFPGRFSGRQFSNSRSEMNVSTLELGDSALYLCASSPGRAGATYEQYFGPGTRLTVT.

In this sample, this clone turned up many times. The V call is TRBV7-2, the J call TRBJ2-1; no clear D. V was shortened by 1 base and J by 2 bases, with 9 bases between the two germline ends. CDR1 and CDR2 from the germline V gene are SGHTA and FQGNSA. There are 15 residues in the CDR3. CDR3 loop: CASSLEWQTYNEQFF. The CDR3, as DNA: TGTGCCAGCAGCTTAGAATGGCAGACCTACAATGAGCAGTTCTTC.

This clone was recorded at least ten times. This chain connects TRBV3-1 to TRBJ2-1, with 9 bases lining up with TRBD2. The junction had 3 bases not matched to a gene; V was cut back by 3 bases and J by 6 bases. Germline V gene data show CDR1 as LGHDT and CDR2 as YNNKEL (reference sequence). This CDR3 is built from 14 residues. DNA of the CDR3: TGTGCCAGCAGCCAGGGGACTAGCCCCAATGAGCAGTTCTTC. Its translation is CASSQGTSPNEQFF.

The chain employs TRBV10-1 and TRBJ2-7; 7 bases fit TRBD1. The V gene end was trimmed by 4 bases and the J gene end by 0 bases; junction bases not matched to a gene: 3. Germline values: CDR1 WNHNN, CDR2 SYGVQD (reference sequence). The CDR3 is 14 amino acids. The CDR3 loop reads CASSGGDSSYEQYF. The CDR3 DNA follows: TGCGCCAGCAGTGGAGGGGACAGCTCCTACGAGCAGTACTTC.

This clone was counted at least ten times. The rearrangement links TRBV6-1 to TRBJ2-1; D call uncertain. The germline gives CDR1 MNHNS, CDR2 SASEGT. V was clipped by 2 bases and J by 2 bases, with 10 bases between them. CDR3 length: 15 amino acids. The CDR3, as DNA: TGTGCCAGCAGTGAACTGGGCAGAGCCTACAATGAGCAGTTCTTC. It yields the protein CASSELGRAYNEQFF.

The rearrangement uses TRBV12-3 or TRBV12-4 and TRBJ2-2; 13 bases line up with TRBD2. The CDR3 length is 16 residues. V shed 7 bases, J shed 3 bases, and the junction held 5 bases outside the gene matches. CDR3 coding DNA: TGTGCCAGCATAGGACTAGCGGGAGTTCACACCGGGGAGCTGTTTTTT. It yields the protein CASIGLAGVHTGELFF.

This clone was counted only a few times. The V call is TRBV6-1, the J call TRBJ2-5; D remains ambiguous. CDR3 size: 12 residues. V was shortened by 1 base and J by 4 bases, with 4 bases between the two germline ends. Germline V gene data show CDR1 as MNHNS and CDR2 as SASEGT. This chain's CDR3 is CASSEGVETQYF. The CDR3 DNA reads as TGTGCCAGCAGTGAAGGGGTAGAGACCCAGTACTTC.

Many counts were recorded for this clone. The rearrangement joins TRBV5-1 to TRBJ2-1; 7 bases match TRBD2. This CDR3 has 15 residues. The V segment lost 0 bases and the J segment 5 bases; nucleotides outside the gene matches: 5. Per germline, CDR1 SGHRS and CDR2 YFSETQ. The DNA for the CDR3 is TGCGCCAGCAGCTTGGGCGTGGGGGGGAACAATGAGCAGTTCTTC. This gives the protein CASSLGVGGNNEQFF.

There are many counts of this clone. The rearrangement uses TRBV9 and TRBJ2-1; D uncertain. CDR3 length: 13 amino acids. The ends were cut back, 1 base at V and 11 bases at J, with 13 bases in the middle. Germline CDR1 and CDR2: SGDLS and YYNGEE. The CDR3: CASSVPPQRQQFF. The CDR3 DNA sequence: TGTGCCAGCAGCGTACCCCCCCAAAGGCAGCAGTTCTTC. Full variable domain (remainder filled in from reference TRBV9 and TRBJ2-1): DSGVTQTPKHLITATGQRVTLRCSPRSGDLSVYWYQQSLDQGLQFLIQYYNGEERAKGNILERFSAQQFPDLHSELNLSSLELGDSALYFCASSVPPQRQQFFGPGTRLTVL.

The rearrangement joins TRBV11-2 to TRBJ1-5; tentative D call: TRBD1 (6 bases). The length of the CDR3 is 16 residues. Trimming took off 5 bases at V and 3 bases at J, with 17 bases between the two ends. Germline assignment: CDR1 SGHAT and CDR2 FQNNGV. The CDR3 DNA follows: TGTGCCAGCAGCCGACGACAGGTGGTACCCAATCAGCCCCAGCATTTT. It translates to CASSRRQVVPNQPQHF.

This clone was seen many times. The rearrangement joins TRBV27 to TRBJ1-5; TRBD1 is a possible D gene (5 bases). In germline, CDR1 is MNHEY, CDR2 SMNVEV (reference sequence). The CDR3 loop spans 18 amino acids. V lost 6 bases, J lost 0 bases, and 21 bases lay in between. CDR3 in DNA: TGTGCCAGCAGACCCGGGGGAGGCCCGGGTAATAGCAATCAGCCCCAGCATTTT. It codes for CASRPGGGPGNSNQPQHF.

This clone was seen at least ten times. The chain couples TRBV11-2 to TRBJ2-7; 10 positions match TRBD1. V was clipped by 1 base and J by 3 bases; unmatched bases: 3. The V gene's germline CDR1 is SGHAT and CDR2 FQNNGV. There are 15 residues in the CDR3. The CDR3 sequence: CASSLVTGGNYEQYF. The CDR3 DNA follows: TGTGCCAGCAGCTTAGTGACAGGGGGCAACTACGAGCAGTACTTC.

In this sample, this clone turned up a few times. This sequence may be a read error, since a much larger clone differs from it by one base. This chain connects TRBV5-1 to TRBJ2-1, with 9 bases lining up with TRBD2. The germline V gene encodes CDR1 SGHRS and CDR2 YFSETQ. The CDR3 consists of 20 residues. Germline trimming cut 4 bases from V and 4 bases from J; bases unmatched to any gene: 21. The CDR3 DNA reads TGCGCCAGCAGCCTCCGGAGGAGCGGGAGGAGAATGGGAACGTACAATGAGCAGTTCTTC. Translation gives CASSLRRSGRRMGTYNEQFF.

Ten or more counts support this clone. The CDR3 DNA sequence: TGCGCCAGCAGCCGACGGGGATCTGGAAACACCATATATTTT. Translated, it gives CASSRRGSGNTIYF. This chain links TRBV5-1 with TRBJ1-3; D unresolved. The CDR3 sequence is 14 residues long. Germline CDR1 SGHRS, CDR2 YFSETQ. V was trimmed by 4 bases and J by 1 base, leaving 9 bases between them.

This clone was observed a few times. The chain links TRBV12-3 or TRBV12-4 to TRBJ2-7; a possible D gene is TRBD2 (6 bases). CDR3 length: 13 residues. V gave up 3 bases and J gave up 2 bases, with 8 bases separating them. DNA of the CDR3: TGTGCCAGCAGTTTGTGGGGGGCCTACGAGCAGTACTTC. Amino acids: CASSLWGAYEQYF.

This clone came up many times. The J gene is TRBJ2-7, the V gene TRBV19, with 9 bases aligning to TRBD1. Trimming at V came to 3 bases and at J to 4 bases, leaving 7 bases not matched to a gene. Germline values: CDR1 LNHDA, CDR2 SQIVND (reference sequence). The CDR3 covers 15 residues. The CDR3 spells CASSMSGTGLYEQYF. CDR3 in DNA: TGTGCCAGTAGTATGTCCGGGACAGGGCTATACGAGCAGTACTTC.

This rearrangement joins TRBV18 to TRBJ2-3; TRBD2 aligns across 8 bases. Germline CDR1 and CDR2: KGHSH and LQKENI. The CDR3 has 15 amino acids. With 4 bases clipped from V and 5 bases from J, the junction kept 8 bases outside the gene matches. This chain's CDR3 is CASSRVMREEDTQYF. The CDR3, as DNA: TGTGCCAGCTCACGAGTTATGCGGGAGGAAGATACGCAGTATTTT.

The sample holds a few counts of this clone. This chain connects TRBV6-2 or TRBV6-3 to TRBJ2-5, with 9 bases aligning to TRBD2. Per germline, CDR1 MNHEY and CDR2 SVGEGT. The CDR3 runs to 14 residues. The ends lost 7 bases at V and 5 bases at J; junction bases unmatched: 8. The CDR3 is CASISAGGRETQYF. CDR3 DNA: TGTGCCAGCATCTCCGCGGGGGGGAGGGAGACCCAGTACTTC.

This clone was detected ten times or more. This sequence joins TRBV11-2 and TRBJ2-5; D perhaps matches TRBD2 (7 bases). Trimming removed 7 bases from V and 4 bases from J, with 16 bases in between. The CDR3 consists of 14 residues. CDR1 is SGHAT and CDR2 is FQNNGV in the germline V gene. The DNA of the CDR3 is TGTGCCAGCAACGATAGGGGGAGGGGAGAGACCCAGTACTTC. This translates into CASNDRGRGETQYF.